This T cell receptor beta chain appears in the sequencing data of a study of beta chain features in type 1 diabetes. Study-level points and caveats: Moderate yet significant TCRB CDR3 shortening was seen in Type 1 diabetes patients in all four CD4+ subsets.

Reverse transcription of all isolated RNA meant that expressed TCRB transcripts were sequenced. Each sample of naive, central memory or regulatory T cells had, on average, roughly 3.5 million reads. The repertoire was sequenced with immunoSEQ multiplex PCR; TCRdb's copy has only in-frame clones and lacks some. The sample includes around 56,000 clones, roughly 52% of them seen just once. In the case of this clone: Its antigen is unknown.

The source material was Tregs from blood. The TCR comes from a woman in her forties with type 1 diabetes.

DNA of the CDR3: TGTGCCACCAGCAGAGCGGGGTACTCCTACAATGAGCAGTTCTTC. Residues: CATSRAGYSYNEQFF. The J gene is TRBJ2-1, the V gene TRBV15; tentative D call: TRBD2 (5 bases). V was pared by 1 base and J by 0 bases, with 7 bases between. Looked up from germline, CDR1 is LNHNV and CDR2 is YYDKDF (reference sequence). The CDR3 is 15 amino acids.